This T cell receptor (beta chain) stems from a study of blood T cells in healthy people across ages. Study-wide findings and caveats: Higher diversity and more naive CD4+ cells were features of long-lived donors, compared to aged donors. Unsorted PBMC material precluded a definitive naive versus antigen-experienced comparison.

A second PCR of roughly 6 to 12 cycles used a sample-barcoded 5' primer and a J-beta primer mix. Each cDNA molecule was tagged by a template-switch adaptor with 12 random nucleotides. TCRdb redid the calling of the 5' RACE reads with MiXCR, one entry per CDR3 protein. The repertoire includes 550,000 to 750,000 distinct CDR3 sequences, around 21% of them detected once, and more than 3% sits in the top ten. Worth noting for this clonotype: Its antigen is unidentified.

Germline V CDR1 and CDR2: SQVTM, ANQGSEA. The CDR3 length is 13 residues. V dropped 4 bases and J dropped 2 bases, with 12 bases sitting between them. The source is a man in his sixties or seventies in good health. Sequencing used blood. The J gene is TRBJ2-7, the V gene TRBV29-1, with D maybe TRBD2 (7 bases). Here the CDR3 reads CSVAGGPAYEQYF. Here the CDR3 DNA reads TGCAGCGTTGCCGGGGGGCCCGCCTACGAGCAGTACTTC.